These 29 T cell receptor beta chains share one sample of origin, sequenced in a study of CD8 T cells in Susac syndrome. Reverse transcription of roughly 0.45 to 1 ug RNA was performed with random hexamers. TCRdb re-called the immunoSEQ multiplex PCR reads through MiXCR, storing one row per CDR3 protein. The sample contains about 280,000 distinct CDR3 sequences, 80% to 90% of which appear only once. Sequenced material: CD8+ T cells from PBMCs. These receptors were taken from a human donor with multiple sclerosis.

This clonotype was picked up one time. The chain uses TRBV9 and TRBJ1-5; D is unclear. This CDR3 is 12 amino acids long. The V gene's germline CDR1 is SGDLS and CDR2 YYNGEE. V was trimmed by 0 bases and J by 6 bases, leaving 4 bases between them. The CDR3 sequence is CASSVAPQPQHF. CDR3 DNA sequence: TGTGCCAGCAGCGTAGCACCTCAGCCCCAGCATTTT.

The CDR3 bases are TGCGCCAGCAGCCAAGACCCCCCGGCGGGATACGAGCAGTACTTC. Its protein is CASSQDPPAGYEQYF. The rearrangement joins TRBV4-1 to TRBJ2-7, with a possible D match to TRBD2 (6 bases). The germline gives CDR1 MGHRA, CDR2 YSYEKL. CDR3 length equals 15 residues. V lost 0 bases, J lost 4 bases, and 13 bases lay in between.

This clonotype appeared once. J is TRBJ2-7 and V is TRBV7-9; 10 bases line up with TRBD2. This CDR3 is built from 13 residues. CDR1 SEHNR and CDR2 FQNEAQ come from the germline V gene (reference sequence). The ends lost 1 base at V and 9 bases at J; junction bases unmatched: 3. The CDR3 is CASSLDGLAVQYF. For the CDR3, the DNA is TGTGCCAGCAGCTTAGACGGACTAGCGGTGCAGTACTTC.

This sequence joins TRBV7-8 and TRBJ2-1; TRBD2 matches at 13 bases. The length of the CDR3 is 18 residues. Germline-derived CDR1 and CDR2 are SGHVS and FQNEAQ. The trim removed 0 bases at V and 8 bases at J, leaving 10 bases unmatched. The CDR3 nucleotides read TGTGCCAGCAGCTTAGCTTCCGAGGGACTAGCGGGACGGGATGAGCAGTTCTTC. It yields the protein CASSLASEGLAGRDEQFF.

The rearrangement links TRBV28 to TRBJ2-1; 7 bases agree with TRBD2. The CDR3 spans 13 residues. V lost 2 bases, J lost 6 bases, and 1 base stayed unmatched. Germline CDR1 and CDR2: MDHEN and SYDVKM. CDR3: CASSLLAANEQFF. DNA for the CDR3: TGTGCCAGCAGTTTACTAGCGGCCAATGAGCAGTTCTTC.

The rearrangement links TRBV3-1 to TRBJ2-3, with 8 bases lining up with TRBD1. Germline CDR1 reads LGHDT; CDR2 reads YNNKEL (reference sequence). The CDR3 sequence is 16 residues long. Losses at the gene ends were 0 bases for V and 3 bases for J; bases not matched to a gene: 5. DNA for the CDR3: TGTGCCAGCAGCCAAGATCGGGGACAGGATACAGATACGCAGTATTTT. Protein sequence: CASSQDRGQDTDTQYF.

The chain has TRBV7-9 and TRBJ2-2; D might be TRBD1 (5 bases). The CDR3 spans 16 residues. V dropped 3 bases and J dropped 1 base, with 12 bases sitting between them. Germline V gene lookup returns CDR1 SEHNR and CDR2 FQNEAQ (reference sequence). This CDR3 is CASSFPIQGNTGELFF. DNA for the CDR3: TGTGCCAGCAGCTTCCCCATCCAGGGGAACACCGGGGAGCTGTTTTTT.

This clonotype was observed a handful of times. The V call is TRBV27, the J call TRBJ1-1; D is unresolved. The CDR3 covers 13 residues. V was shortened by 2 bases and J by 4 bases, with 8 bases between the two germline ends. CDR1 is MNHEY and CDR2 is SMNVEV in the germline V gene (reference sequence). The CDR3 DNA follows: TGTGCCAGCAGTTTAGGACGGTCCACTGAAGCTTTCTTT. As protein: CASSLGRSTEAFF.

This chain uses TRBV6-5 with TRBJ2-1; no clear D gene. Trimming removed 5 bases from V and 8 bases from J, with 10 bases in between. The V gene's germline CDR1 is MNHEY and CDR2 SVGAGI. The CDR3 covers 12 residues. CDR3 residues: CASSPDGYEQFF. CDR3 coding DNA: TGTGCCAGCAGTCCAGACGGTTATGAGCAGTTCTTC.

The chain has TRBV20-1 and TRBJ2-1, with 9 nucleotides matching TRBD2. Germline trimming cut 0 bases from V and 5 bases from J; bases unmatched to any gene: 14. Germline-derived CDR1 and CDR2 are DFQATT and SNEGSKA (reference sequence). The CDR3 has 18 amino acids. Here the CDR3 reads CSARDRERAGGPNNEQFF. CDR3 nucleotide sequence: TGCAGTGCTAGAGATAGGGAGAGGGCGGGAGGGCCTAACAATGAGCAGTTCTTC.

This clonotype was recorded only once. V usage is TRBV4-1 and J usage is TRBJ2-3, with TRBD2 identical over 7 bases. The CDR3 spans 15 residues. Losses at the gene ends were 4 bases for V and 8 bases for J; bases not matched to a gene: 12. Germline values: CDR1 MGHRA, CDR2 YSYEKL. The DNA for the CDR3 is TGCGCCAGCAGCCCCCGGACTAGTGTCGACAGTACGCAGTATTTT. Translated, it gives CASSPRTSVDSTQYF.

The chain has TRBV19 and TRBJ2-1, with TRBD2 as a possible D gene (6 bases). The CDR3 is made up of 17 amino acids. Trimming left V 5 bases short and J 0 bases short, with 17 bases between. Germline V gene sequence: CDR1 LNHDA, CDR2 SQIVND (reference sequence). CDR3 sequence: CASSPRRAAASYNEQFF. The CDR3 bases are TGTGCCAGTAGTCCTAGGAGGGCAGCGGCCTCCTACAATGAGCAGTTCTTC.

This clonotype has just one count. The chain couples TRBV12-3 or TRBV12-4 to TRBJ2-3, with D tentatively TRBD1 (5 bases). CDR3 length: 12 amino acids. V was shortened by 6 bases and J by 4 bases, with 8 bases between the two germline ends. CDR3 nucleotides: TGTGCCAGCAGGACGACAGCAGATACGCAGTATTTT. Its protein product is CASRTTADTQYF.

This clonotype was seen a few times. V gene TRBV27 combines with J gene TRBJ2-5; TRBD2 aligns across 13 bases. Germline V lookup: CDR1 MNHEY, CDR2 SMNVEV (reference sequence). CDR3 size: 16 residues. Unmatched junction bases numbered 9, after V lost 5 bases and J lost 6 bases. CDR3 nucleotides: TGTGCCAGCAGTATGCTACTAGCGGGAGGGCCGCAGACCCAGTACTTC. This encodes CASSMLLAGGPQTQYF.

The CDR3 region is CASSLFSFRGETNEKLFF. The DNA for the CDR3 is TGTGCCAGCAGTTTATTCAGTTTCCGGGGCGAGACTAATGAAAAACTGTTTTTT. The V call is TRBV28, the J call TRBJ1-4, with D possibly being TRBD1 (5 bases). Trimming stripped 1 base from V and 2 bases from J, with 17 bases between. The CDR3 length is 18 residues. In germline, CDR1 is MDHEN, CDR2 SYDVKM.

In regard to this clonotype: At one end, the junction sequence differs from germline, possibly due to a read error. J is TRBJ1-4 and V is TRBV4-1; TRBD1 aligns across 8 bases. The CDR3 loop spans 13 amino acids. Germline V gene data show CDR1 as MGHRA and CDR2 as YSYEKL. DNA for the CDR3: TGCGCCAGCAGCCAAGATCCACAGGGCAGGGGGCTTTTT. Protein: CASSQDPQGRGLF.

CDR3 protein: CSVLTPGGAFF. Here the CDR3 DNA reads TGCAGCGTCCTTACCCCAGGGGGAGCTTTCTTT. This chain links TRBV29-1 with TRBJ1-1; TRBD1 agrees at 7 bases. J was trimmed by 10 bases and V by 6 bases; bases with no gene match: 8. Germline loops: CDR1 SQVTM, CDR2 ANQGSEA. This CDR3 region has 11 residues. The variable domain in full, completed from reference TRBV29-1 and TRBJ1-1, reads SAVISQKPSRDICQRGTSLTIQCQVDSQVTMMFWYRQQPGQSLTLIATANQGSEATYESGFVIDKFPISRPNLTFSTLTVSNMSPEDSSIYLCSVLTPGGAFFGQGTRLTVV.

The rearrangement joins TRBV28 to TRBJ2-1, with D tentatively TRBD1 or TRBD2 (5 bases each). V was cut by 6 bases and J by 0 bases, with 12 bases left in between. The CDR3 is 15 amino acids. Germline lookup yields CDR1 MDHEN and CDR2 SYDVKM. CDR3 DNA: TGTGCCAGCAGGGGACGGGCGAGCTCCTACAATGAGCAGTTCTTC. Residues: CASRGRASSYNEQFF.

The sample holds a few counts of this clonotype. The chain has TRBV12-5 and TRBJ2-2, with a possible D match to TRBD1 (6 bases). The CDR3 extends over 16 amino acids. CDR1 LGHNT and CDR2 FRNRAP come from the germline V gene. The germline V and J ends were trimmed by 0 bases and 1 base, with 9 bases remaining between them. The CDR3 DNA reads as TGTGCTAGTGGTTTGGTACAGGGACAGAACACCGGGGAGCTGTTTTTT. Amino acids: CASGLVQGQNTGELFF.

J is TRBJ2-7 and V is TRBV20-1; 11 bases match TRBD2. The CDR3 runs 13 residues. Germline lookup yields CDR1 DFQATT and CDR2 SNEGSKA (reference sequence). V trimming: 6 bases; J trimming: 5 bases; junction bases outside the gene matches: 6. CDR3 loop: CSAISGRVDEQYF. For the CDR3, the DNA is TGCAGTGCCATTAGCGGGAGGGTCGACGAGCAGTACTTC.

The gene calls are TRBV20-1 and TRBJ2-1; 7 bases fit TRBD2. Trimming at V came to 5 bases and at J to 2 bases, leaving 6 bases not matched to a gene. The CDR3 sequence is 14 residues long. Germline values: CDR1 DFQATT, CDR2 SNEGSKA (reference sequence). CDR3 nucleotides: TGCAGTGCTGGGGAGGGCCTCACCTACAATGAGCAGTTCTTC. Translated: CSAGEGLTYNEQFF.

The rearrangement joins TRBV27 to TRBJ1-6, with D unresolved. Germline V gene data show CDR1 as MNHEY and CDR2 as SMNVEV (reference sequence). Trimming left V 1 base short and J 8 bases short, with 6 bases between. CDR3 length equals 13 residues. CDR3 in amino acids: CASSLLLHSPLHF. The CDR3 coding sequence is TGTGCCAGCAGTTTATTGCTCCATTCACCCCTCCACTTT.

The rearrangement uses TRBV7-9 and TRBJ2-7; maybe TRBD1 (5 bases). The CDR3 extends over 15 amino acids. The germline gives CDR1 SEHNR, CDR2 FQNEAQ (reference sequence). The V end lost 2 bases, the J end lost 3 bases, and 14 bases lay between the germline ends. The DNA for the CDR3 is TGTGCCAGCAGCTTATCAGGCAGGGCTCACTACGAGCAGTACTTC. Residues: CASSLSGRAHYEQYF.

The genes are TRBV19 and TRBJ1-2; 7 bases line up with TRBD1. The CDR3 contains 15 residues. Looked up from germline, CDR1 is LNHDA and CDR2 is SQIVND (reference sequence). V was pared by 5 bases and J by 3 bases, with 9 bases of the junction left unmatched. The CDR3 sequence is CASSVNRGTDYGYTF. The CDR3 DNA follows: TGTGCCAGTAGTGTAAACAGGGGAACGGACTATGGCTACACCTTC.

This chain connects TRBV19 to TRBJ2-7, with 10 bases that match TRBD2. The V and J ends lost 8 bases and 4 bases, in that order; junction bases with no gene match: 17. Germline V lookup: CDR1 LNHDA, CDR2 SQIVND (reference sequence). This CDR3 region has 17 residues. The CDR3 here is CASSPRASGRATYEQYF. The CDR3 DNA follows: TGTGCCAGTTCTCCTAGGGCTAGCGGGAGAGCTACGTACGAGCAGTACTTC.

This chain uses TRBV25-1 with TRBJ2-7; 7 bases agree with TRBD1. The CDR3 totals 14 residues. The J segment lost 7 bases and the V segment lost 5 bases, leaving 11 bases of the junction unmatched. In germline, CDR1 is MGHDK, CDR2 SYGVNS. CDR3 amino acids: CASSSGQAVREQYF. Written as DNA, the CDR3 is TGTGCCAGCAGTTCCGGACAGGCAGTCCGGGAGCAGTACTTC.

The rearrangement links TRBV27 to TRBJ2-7; D is possibly TRBD1 (5 bases). Germline V gives CDR1 MNHEY, CDR2 SMNVEV (reference sequence). CDR3 length equals 14 residues. The V and J ends lost 2 bases and 3 bases respectively, with 11 bases between them. CDR3 amino acids: CASSLVRVDYEQYF. The CDR3 DNA reads as TGTGCCAGCAGTTTAGTCAGGGTGGACTACGAGCAGTACTTC.

The chain joins TRBV7-9 to TRBJ2-3, with TRBD1 matching over 9 bases. V was pared by 5 bases and J by 1 base, with 7 bases of the junction left unmatched. The CDR3 covers 16 residues. The germline gives CDR1 SEHNR, CDR2 FQNEAQ (reference sequence). The CDR3 reads CASSKSRDRGTDTQYF. The CDR3 DNA sequence: TGTGCCAGCAGCAAGTCCCGGGACAGGGGCACAGATACGCAGTATTTT. The whole variable domain, remainder taken from reference TRBV7-9 and TRBJ2-3, is DTGVSQNPRHKITKRGQNVTFRCDPISEHNRLYWYRQTLGQGPEFLTYFQNEAQLEKSRLLSDRFSAERPKGSFSTLEIQRTEQGDSAMYLCASSKSRDRGTDTQYFGPGTRLTVL.

V and J are TRBV24-1 and TRBJ2-3; D is uncertain. CDR3 length: 15 residues. V dropped 4 bases and J dropped 2 bases, with 12 bases sitting between them. Germline V gene data show CDR1 as KGHDR and CDR2 as SFDVKD. The chain's CDR3 is CATSEAGMSTDTQYF. The CDR3 nucleotides read TGTGCCACCAGTGAGGCAGGCATGTCCACAGATACGCAGTATTTT.